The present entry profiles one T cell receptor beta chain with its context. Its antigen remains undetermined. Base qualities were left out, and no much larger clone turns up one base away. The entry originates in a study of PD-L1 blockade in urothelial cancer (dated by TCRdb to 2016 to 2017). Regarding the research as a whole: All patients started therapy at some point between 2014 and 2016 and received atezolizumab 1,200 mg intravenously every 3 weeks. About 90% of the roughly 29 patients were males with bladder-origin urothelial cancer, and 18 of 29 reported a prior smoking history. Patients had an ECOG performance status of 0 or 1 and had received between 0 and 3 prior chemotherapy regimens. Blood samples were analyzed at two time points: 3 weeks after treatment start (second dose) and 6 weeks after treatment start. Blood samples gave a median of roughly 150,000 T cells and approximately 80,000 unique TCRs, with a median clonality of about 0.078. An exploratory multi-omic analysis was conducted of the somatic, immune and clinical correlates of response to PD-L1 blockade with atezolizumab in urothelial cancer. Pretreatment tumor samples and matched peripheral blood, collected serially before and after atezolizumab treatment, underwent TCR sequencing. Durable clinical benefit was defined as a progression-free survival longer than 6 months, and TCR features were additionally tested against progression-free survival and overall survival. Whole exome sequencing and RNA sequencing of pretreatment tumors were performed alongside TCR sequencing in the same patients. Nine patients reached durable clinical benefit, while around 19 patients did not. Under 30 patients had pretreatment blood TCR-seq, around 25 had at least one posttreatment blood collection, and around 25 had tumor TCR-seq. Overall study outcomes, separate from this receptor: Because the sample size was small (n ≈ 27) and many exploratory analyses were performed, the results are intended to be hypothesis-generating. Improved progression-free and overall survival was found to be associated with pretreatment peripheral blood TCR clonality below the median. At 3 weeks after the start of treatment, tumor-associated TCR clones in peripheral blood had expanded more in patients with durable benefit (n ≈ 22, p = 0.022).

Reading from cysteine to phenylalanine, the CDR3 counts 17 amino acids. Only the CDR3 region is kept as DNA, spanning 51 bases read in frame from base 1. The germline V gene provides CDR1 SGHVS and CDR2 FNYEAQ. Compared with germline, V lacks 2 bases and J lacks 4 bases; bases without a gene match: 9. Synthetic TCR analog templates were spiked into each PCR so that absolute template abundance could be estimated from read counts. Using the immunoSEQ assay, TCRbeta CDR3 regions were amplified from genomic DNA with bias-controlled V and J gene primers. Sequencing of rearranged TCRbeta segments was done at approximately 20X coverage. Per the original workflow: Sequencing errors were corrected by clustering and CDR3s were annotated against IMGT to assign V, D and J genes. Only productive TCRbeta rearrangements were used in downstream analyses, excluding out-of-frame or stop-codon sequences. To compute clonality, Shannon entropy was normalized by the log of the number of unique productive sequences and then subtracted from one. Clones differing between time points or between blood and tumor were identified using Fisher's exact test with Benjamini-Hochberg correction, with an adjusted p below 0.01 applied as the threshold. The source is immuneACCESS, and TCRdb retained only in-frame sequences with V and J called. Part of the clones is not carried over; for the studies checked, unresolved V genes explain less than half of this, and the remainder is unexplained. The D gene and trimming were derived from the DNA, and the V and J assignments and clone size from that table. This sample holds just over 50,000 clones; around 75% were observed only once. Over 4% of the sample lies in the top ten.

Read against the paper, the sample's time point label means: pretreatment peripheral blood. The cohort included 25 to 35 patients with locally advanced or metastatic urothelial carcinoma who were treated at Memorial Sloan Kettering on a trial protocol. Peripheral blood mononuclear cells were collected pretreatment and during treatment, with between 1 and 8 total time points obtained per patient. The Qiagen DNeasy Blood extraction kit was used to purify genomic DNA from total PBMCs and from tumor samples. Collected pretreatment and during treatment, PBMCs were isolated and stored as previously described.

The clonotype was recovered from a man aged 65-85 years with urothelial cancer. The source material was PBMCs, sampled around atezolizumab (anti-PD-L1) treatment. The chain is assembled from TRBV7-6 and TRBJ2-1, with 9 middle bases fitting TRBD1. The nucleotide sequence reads TGTGCCAGCAGCTTAACGACAGGGGGGCTGCTATACAATGAGCAGTTCTTC. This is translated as CASSLTTGGLLYNEQFF.